This note documents a single TCR beta chain sequence. The record originates from a study of blood T cell repertoires in COVID-19. Generated by immunoSEQ multiplex PCR, the TCRdb table keeps only in-frame clones and is missing some. This table has a few hundred thousand clones, roughly 86% appearing once. Trimming left V 7 bases short and J 0 bases short, with 10 bases between. Looked up from germline, CDR1 is SNHLY and CDR2 is FYNNEI. The CDR3 runs to 14 residues. The specimen was peripheral blood. V and J are TRBV2 and TRBJ1-5; D perhaps matches TRBD1 (6 bases). The source is a woman in her 30s with COVID-19, enrolled during active disease. The CDR3 loop reads CASKQGSSNQPQHF. CDR3 coding DNA: TGTGCCAGCAAACAGGGCAGTAGCAATCAGCCCCAGCATTTT.